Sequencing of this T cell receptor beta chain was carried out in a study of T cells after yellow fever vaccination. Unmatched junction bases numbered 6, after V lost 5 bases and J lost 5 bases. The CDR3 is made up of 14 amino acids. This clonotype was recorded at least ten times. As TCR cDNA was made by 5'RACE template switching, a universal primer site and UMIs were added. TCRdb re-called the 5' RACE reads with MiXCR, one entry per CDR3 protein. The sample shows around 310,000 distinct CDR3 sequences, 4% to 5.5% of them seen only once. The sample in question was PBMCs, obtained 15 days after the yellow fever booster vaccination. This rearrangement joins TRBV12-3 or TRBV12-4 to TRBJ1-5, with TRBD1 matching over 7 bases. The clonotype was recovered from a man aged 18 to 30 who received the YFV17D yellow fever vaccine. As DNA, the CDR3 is TGTGCCAGCAGTCTACAGGGGTTTCATCAGCCCCAGCATTTT. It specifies CASSLQGFHQPQHF.